Sequencing of this T cell receptor beta chain was carried out in a study of blood T cell repertoires in COVID-19. Study information: Some COVID-19 samples were acute and others convalescent; all came from the United States, Italy and Spain.

Participant age was roughly 18 to 95 years, and participants resided in fewer than 30 US areas. Cohort assignment relied on participant-reported clinical history. Two negative PCRs, clearance, or symptom resolution were required of recovered Cohort 3 donors. Generated by immunoSEQ multiplex PCR, the TCRdb table keeps only in-frame clones and is missing some. The sample lists 150,000 to 200,000 clones; roughly 87% were seen once. The germline V and J ends were trimmed by 3 bases and 2 bases, with 16 bases remaining between them. The germline gives CDR1 SGHVS, CDR2 FQNEAQ. The CDR3 consists of 17 residues.

V and J are TRBV7-8 and TRBJ2-2, with a possible D match to TRBD1 (5 bases). The clonotype originates from a man between 50 and 59 years old who had recovered from COVID-19. Source material: PBMCs or T cells enriched from blood (not recorded which). The CDR3 sequence is CASSFRTHLENTGELFF. The CDR3 DNA is TGTGCCAGCAGCTTCCGGACACACCTAGAAAACACCGGGGAGCTGTTTTTT.